This TCR beta chain stems from a study of cytomegalovirus exposure and HLA in healthy donors (TCRdb year 2017). Study-wide context: A later analysis indicated that the 95 to 150 validation repertoires were generated on the platform also employed for the 600 to 750 repertoires of the first cohort. The study aimed to test whether cataloging public T cell receptors could reveal signatures of past pathogen exposure. A separate validation cohort of roughly 130 different subjects was used in addition to the roughly 640-subject first cohort. High-throughput TCR immunosequencing, statistical association of individual TCRs with disease status, and machine learning were combined to predict cytomegalovirus infection status.

The paper's findings and limits, for the study overall: The classifier was reported to diagnose cytomegalovirus status with high specificity and sensitivity in both the original cohort and the validation cohort. Most TCR sequences were observed very rarely across donors, whereas some public TCRs were present in many individuals. In vitro tests confirmed that three of the cytomegalovirus-associated TCR beta chains recognize cytomegalovirus antigens. In the study, approximately 160 TCR beta chains were listed as associated with cytomegalovirus. A later analysis found that TCRs clustered in the first cohort also tended to co-occur in the approximately 120 validation repertoires, with more than 90% of cluster scores above 0. A later analysis lacked HLA typing for the validation cohort, so it scored co-occurrence in that cohort across all 120 or so repertoires. The authors suggested that the approach could potentially be extended to other disease states and immunological phenotypes.

The donors were included in the validation cohort of 100 to 150 subjects, a group kept apart from the roughly 730-subject first cohort. To note about this clone: Its recognized antigen is unknown. There are no base qualities to consult, and no much larger clone falls within one base.

The V end loses 3 bases and the J end loses 13 bases, and a stretch of 10 bases separates them. Including cysteine and phenylalanine, the CDR3 has 11 amino acids. Only CDR3 DNA is held: 33 bases, read in frame from base 1. Via the germline V gene, CDR1 is SGDLS and CDR2 YYNGEE. Library creation used the immunoSEQ multiplex PCR assay. Per the original workflow: A statistical classification framework was built to diagnose cytomegalovirus status from the catalog of TCR beta chain sequences. The source is immuneACCESS, and TCRdb retained only in-frame sequences with V and J called. Part of the clones is not carried over; for the studies checked, unresolved V genes explain less than half of this, and the remainder is unexplained. The V and J calls and clone size are taken from that table; D and trimming were inferred from the DNA. The sample table lists tens of thousands of clones, roughly 95% of them with a count of one. The top ten constitute 0.69% of the sample.

The clonotype comes from a woman aged 18-29 years in good health and CMV-seronegative. The sample comprised PBMCs. The chain was built from TRBV9 and TRBJ1-4; no D gene call is confident. The CDR3 has the sequence CASSGPEGLFF. The DNA sequence reads TGTGCCAGCAGCGGGCCTGAGGGACTGTTTTTT.